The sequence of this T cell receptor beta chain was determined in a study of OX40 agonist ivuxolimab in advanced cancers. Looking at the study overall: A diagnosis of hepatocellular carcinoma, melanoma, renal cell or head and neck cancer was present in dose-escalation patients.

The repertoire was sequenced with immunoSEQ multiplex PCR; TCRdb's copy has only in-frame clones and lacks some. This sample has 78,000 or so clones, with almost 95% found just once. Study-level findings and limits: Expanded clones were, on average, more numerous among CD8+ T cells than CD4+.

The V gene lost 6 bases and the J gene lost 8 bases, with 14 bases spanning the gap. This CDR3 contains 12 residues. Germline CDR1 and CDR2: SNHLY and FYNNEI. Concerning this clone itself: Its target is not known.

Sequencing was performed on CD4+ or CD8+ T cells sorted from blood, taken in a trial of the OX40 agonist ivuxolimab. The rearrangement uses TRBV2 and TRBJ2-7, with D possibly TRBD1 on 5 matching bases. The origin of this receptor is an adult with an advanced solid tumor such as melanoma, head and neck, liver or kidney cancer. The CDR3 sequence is CASSLDTSKQYF. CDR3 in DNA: TGTGCCAGCAGCCTGGACACCTCGAAGCAGTACTTC.